The 12 T cell receptor beta chains below were found in one sample sequenced in a study of beta chain features in type 1 diabetes. Isolated RNA was reverse transcribed in full, so expressed TCRB transcripts were sequenced. Using immunoSEQ multiplex PCR, the repertoire was profiled, and TCRdb retains in-frame clones only, with some absent. The sample records roughly 450,000 clones, about 10% being singletons. Material: naive CD4+ T cells from blood. The receptors shown here come from a woman aged 18-29 years in good health.

This clone has only a few counts. The chain recombines TRBV7-9 with TRBJ1-5; no definite D call. V was pared by 4 bases and J by 3 bases, with 16 bases between. Germline-derived CDR1 and CDR2 are SEHNR and FQNEAQ (reference sequence). The CDR3 contains 16 residues. The chain's CDR3 is CASSSLRLGNNQPQHF. The CDR3, as DNA: TGTGCCAGCAGCTCATTGAGGTTGGGGAACAATCAGCCCCAGCATTTT.

A few counts support this clone. The chain uses TRBV28 and TRBJ1-2, with 9 positions matching TRBD1. This CDR3 contains 14 residues. V lost 8 bases, J lost 6 bases, and 10 bases stayed unmatched. Per the germline V gene, CDR1 is MDHEN and CDR2 is SYDVKM. For the CDR3, the DNA is TGTGCCAGCGGAGAATTACAGGGGGCTAATGGCTACACCTTC. Translated: CASGELQGANGYTF.

A few counts support this clone. This chain connects TRBV5-1 to TRBJ2-2; D is undetermined. V dropped 5 bases and J dropped 0 bases, with 14 bases sitting between them. The CDR3 runs to 16 residues. Germline CDR1 SGHRS, CDR2 YFSETQ. The CDR3 DNA reads TGCGCCAGCAGTGCCGCGGCAGGCTCGAACACCGGGGAGCTGTTTTTT. Encoded protein: CASSAAAGSNTGELFF. Drawing the rest from reference TRBV5-1 and TRBJ2-2, the complete variable domain is KAGVTQTPRYLIKTRGQQVTLSCSPISGHRSVSWYQQTPGQGLQFLFEYFSETQRNKGNFPGRFSGRQFSNSRSEMNVSTLELGDSALYLCASSAAAGSNTGELFFGEGSRLTVL.

V and J are TRBV29-1 and TRBJ1-4; D is unresolved. The V and J ends lost 4 bases and 0 bases respectively, with 12 bases between them. CDR1 is SQVTM, CDR2 ANQGSEA, per germline. The CDR3 spans 15 residues. As DNA, the CDR3 is TGCAGCGTTGGGGTATTCGGAGCAACTAATGAAAAACTGTTTTTT. This encodes CSVGVFGATNEKLFF.

CDR3 loop: CASRRFGVNGELFF. The CDR3 DNA reads as TGTGCCAGCAGGCGATTTGGCGTTAACGGGGAGCTGTTTTTT. The gene calls are TRBV7-2 and TRBJ2-2, with D uncertain. V was clipped by 6 bases and J by 7 bases, with 15 bases between them. Per the germline V gene, CDR1 is SGHTA and CDR2 is FQGNSA. This CDR3 has 14 residues.

The gene calls are TRBV7-2 and TRBJ2-5, with 7 bases lining up with TRBD2. Looked up from germline, CDR1 is SGHTA and CDR2 is FQGNSA. V lost 3 bases, J lost 5 bases, and 3 bases stayed unmatched. This CDR3 is built from 13 residues. CDR3 DNA sequence: TGTGCCAGCAGCTTGCGGGGGAGGGAGACCCAGTACTTC. This codes for CASSLRGRETQYF.

This clone was picked up a small number of times. J is TRBJ1-2 and V is TRBV28; D uncertain. V gave up 10 bases and J gave up 4 bases, with 13 bases separating them. Germline CDR1 MDHEN, CDR2 SYDVKM. The CDR3 contains 12 residues. This chain's CDR3 is CAILNPPYGYTF. The CDR3, as DNA: TGTGCCATTCTGAATCCTCCCTATGGCTACACCTTC.

This clone has ten or more counts. The chain recombines TRBV25-1 with TRBJ2-5; no reliable D call. V was shortened by 6 bases and J by 5 bases, with 16 bases between the two germline ends. This CDR3 contains 14 residues. From germline, CDR1 is MGHDK and CDR2 SYGVNS. CDR3 residues: CASRKDGASETQYF. As DNA, the CDR3 is TGTGCCAGCAGGAAAGACGGAGCAAGCGAGACCCAGTACTTC.

The chain has TRBV6-5 and TRBJ2-4, with D possibly called TRBD1 or TRBD2 (5 bases each). The V and J ends lost 7 bases and 4 bases respectively, with 17 bases between them. In germline, CDR1 is MNHEY, CDR2 SVGAGI. This CDR3 is built from 15 residues. CDR3: CASTEGKAKKNIQYF. CDR3 nucleotide sequence: TGTGCCAGCACCGAGGGGAAGGCGAAGAAAAACATTCAGTACTTC.

In its sample, this clone was seen a few times. The CDR3 nucleotides read TGTGCCAGCTCACTAGGGACAGGGGGGAACACTGAAGCTTTCTTT. Translating gives CASSLGTGGNTEAFF. The chain carries TRBV18 and TRBJ1-1; 11 positions agree with TRBD1. With 4 bases clipped from V and 1 base from J, the junction kept 2 bases outside the gene matches. There are 15 residues in the CDR3. The germline CDR1 and CDR2 sequences are KGHSH and LQKENI.

This clone has just a few counts. V and J are TRBV27 and TRBJ2-3, with unresolved D. The CDR3 contains 16 residues. V lost 4 bases, J lost 1 base, and 15 bases lay in between. Germline values: CDR1 MNHEY, CDR2 SMNVEV (reference sequence). This CDR3 is CASSSGVGYRTDTQYF. The CDR3 DNA follows: TGTGCCAGCAGTTCGGGCGTGGGGTATCGCACAGATACGCAGTATTTT.

This clone showed up just a few times. V and J are TRBV25-1 and TRBJ1-2, with D uncertain. Trimming cost V 8 bases and J 8 bases, with 12 bases left between them. The CDR3 loop spans 11 amino acids. The V gene's germline CDR1 is MGHDK and CDR2 SYGVNS. DNA for the CDR3: TGTGCCAGCTCCCCGGGTCCCGGCTACACCTTC. Its protein is CASSPGPGYTF.